A selection of T cell receptor beta chains follows, all from one sample in a study of technical replicates of blood from several donors. Measured with immunoSEQ multiplex PCR; TCRdb has only the in-frame clones, and not every one. This table has 70,000 to 95,000 clones, 75% to 95% appearing once. The sequencing sample was made of T cells isolated from PBMCs. These receptors were obtained from a human donor in good health. Some clones in this sample may be carry-over from other donors' samples. CDR3s include the opening cysteine and the closing phenylalanine or tryptophan. The D gene is left open where the match is weak. The listing skips clone size in some rows; elsewhere it reads once, few, many or a size class.

clone_size	j_call	v_call	d_call	cdr3_nt	cdr3_aa
NA	TRBJ1-5	TRBV7-9	NA	TGTGCCAGCAGCTTATCGGTCCCAGGGGATAACCAGCCCCAGCATTTT	CASSLSVPGDNQPQHF
NA	TRBJ2-1	TRBV19	TRBD2	TGTGCCAGTAGTACGCGGGAGTTCACCTACAATGAGCAGTTCTTC	CASSTREFTYNEQFF
NA	TRBJ2-1	TRBV7-3	TRBD2	TGTGCCAGCAGTCCTACAGCGGGAGGGTATTACAATGAGCAGTTCTTC	CASSPTAGGYYNEQFF
once	TRBJ2-7	TRBV18	NA	TGTGCCAGCTCACCAAGCCAGGGCCCACCCTACGAGCAGTACTTC	CASSPSQGPPYEQYF
NA	TRBJ2-1	TRBV15	TRBD2	TGTGCCACCAGCGGGACTAGCGGGAGATTAAATGAGCAGTTCTTC	CATSGTSGRLNEQFF
NA	TRBJ2-1	TRBV7-6	TRBD2	TGTGCCAGCACGCCTAGCGGTAGCTCCTACAATGAGCAGTTCTTC	CASTPSGSSYNEQFF
NA	TRBJ2-7	TRBV4-2	NA	TGTGCCAGCAGCCAAGGCGGACTGGTATACGAGCAGTACTTC	CASSQGGLVYEQYF
NA	TRBJ1-1	TRBV11-1	NA	TGTGCCAGCAGCACCAACAGGTGGCCGTTGCTGAACACTGAAGCTTTCTTT	CASSTNRWPLLNTEAFF
few	TRBJ1-1	TRBV29-1	TRBD1	TGCAGCGCGGGACAGATGAACACTGAAGCTTTCTTT	CSAGQMNTEAFF
NA	TRBJ2-2	TRBV9	NA	TGTGCCAGCAGCCAGACAGTTATGAACACCGGGGAGCTGTTTTTT	CASSQTVMNTGELFF
NA	TRBJ2-7	TRBV9	TRBD2	TGTGCCAGCAGCGGATCTAGCGGGGCGTCCTACGAGCAGTACTTC	CASSGSSGASYEQYF
NA	TRBJ1-5	TRBV7-3	TRBD1	TGTGCCAGCAGCTACAGGGGGTATAGCAATCAGCCCCAGCATTTT	CASSYRGYSNQPQHF
NA	TRBJ2-3	TRBV10-3	TRBD2	TGTGCCATCAGTGAGCCGGTAGCGGGAGGGCCTCGGTATACGCAGTATTTT	CAISEPVAGGPRYTQYF
NA	TRBJ2-7	TRBV7-8	TRBD1	TGTGCCAGCAGCTTGGACAGGGGCTACGAGCAGTACTTC	CASSLDRGYEQYF
NA	TRBJ2-1	TRBV7-3	TRBD1	TGTGCCAGCAGCTTAACCACGACAGGGTCCTACAATGAGCAGTTCTTC	CASSLTTTGSYNEQFF
NA	TRBJ2-5	TRBV7-2	NA	TGTGCCAGCAGCCAAGTCCGAAACAGGCTGGAGACCCAGTACTTC	CASSQVRNRLETQYF
NA	TRBJ1-2	TRBV28	NA	TGTGCCAGCAGGATCCCCACGACAGTTAACTATGGCTACACCTTC	CASRIPTTVNYGYTF
NA	TRBJ2-2	TRBV6-1	NA	TGTGCCAGCAGTATTCCGGGAACTATCGGGGAGCTGTTTTTT	CASSIPGTIGELFF
NA	TRBJ2-4	TRBV7-8	TRBD1	TGTGCCAGCAGCTTAACTCCGGGACAGGGAAACATTCAGTACTTC	CASSLTPGQGNIQYF
NA	TRBJ1-1	TRBV4-1	NA	TGCGCCAGCAGCCAAGAGCCCGGGAGGAACACTGAAGCTTTCTTT	CASSQEPGRNTEAFF
NA	TRBJ2-1	TRBV6-5	TRBD2	TGTGCCAGCAGAACGGGACTAGCATCCTACAATGAGCAGTTCTTC	CASRTGLASYNEQFF
NA	TRBJ2-7	TRBV9	NA	TGTGCCAGCAGCGTAGGGGACTTTGGCGAGCAGTACTTC	CASSVGDFGEQYF
NA	TRBJ2-7	TRBV9	NA	TGTGCCAGCAGCTTTGGGACCAGGGGGGACTACGAGCAGTACTTC	CASSFGTRGDYEQYF
once	TRBJ2-7	TRBV18	TRBD2	TGTGCCAGCTCACCCCAACCTACATCGACTAGCGGTACCTACGAGCAGTACTTC	CASSPQPTSTSGTYEQYF
NA	TRBJ2-6	TRBV4-2	NA	TGTGCCAGCAGCCAAGCGAAACGGTCCTCTGGGGCCAACGTCCTGACTTTC	CASSQAKRSSGANVLTF
NA	TRBJ2-7	TRBV27	TRBD2	TGTGCCAGCAGTTCGCTAGCGGGAACGACCTCCTACGAGCAGTACTTC	CASSSLAGTTSYEQYF
few	TRBJ1-5	TRBV11-2	TRBD1	TGTGCCAGCAGCCTAACAGGGGTCAATCAGCCCCAGCATTTT	CASSLTGVNQPQHF
NA	TRBJ2-3	TRBV13	NA	TGTGCCAGCAGCTTAGGGCTAGCCCCCACAGATACGCAGTATTTT	CASSLGLAPTDTQYF
NA	TRBJ2-1	TRBV30	NA	TGTGCCTGGAGAAAAACGGGAGCGGTCGATGAGCAGTTCTTC	CAWRKTGAVDEQFF
NA	TRBJ1-1	TRBV20-1	NA	TGCAGTGCCTCCCCAGGGCCTTTCTTT	CSASPGPFF
once	TRBJ2-1	TRBV7-8	TRBD2	TGTGCCAGCAGCTCCGGGACTAGCGGATGGAATTACAATGAGCAGTTCTTC	CASSSGTSGWNYNEQFF
NA	TRBJ2-7	TRBV5-8	NA	TGTGCCAGCAGCTTAGGAGTCGGTTCCTACGAGCAGTACTTC	CASSLGVGSYEQYF
NA	TRBJ2-7	TRBV28	NA	TGTGCCAGCCGGGAGGAACTACAGGGGGGCCCCCACGAGCAGTACTTC	CASREELQGGPHEQYF
NA	TRBJ1-2	TRBV2	NA	TGTGCCAGCTGGCAGGGGCCCCTACGGGACTATGGCTACACCTTC	CASWQGPLRDYGYTF
NA	TRBJ1-2	TRBV19	NA	TGTGCCAGTAGTTCACAGCTTGCTAACTATGGCTACACCTTC	CASSSQLANYGYTF
NA	TRBJ1-2	TRBV5-1	TRBD1	TGCGCCAGCAGCTTGGCTATGGGACAGGGGGCCGATGGCTACACCTTC	CASSLAMGQGADGYTF
NA	TRBJ2-2	TRBV28	TRBD1	TGTGCCAGCAGTCCGACAGGGGGCGCCGGCGGGGAGCTGTTTTTT	CASSPTGGAGGELFF
NA	TRBJ2-7	TRBV6-1	TRBD2	TGTGCCAGCAGAGCCGGGACTAGCGTTTCCTACGAGCAGTACTTC	CASRAGTSVSYEQYF
once	TRBJ2-7	TRBV28	TRBD2	TGTGCCAGCAAGCTAGCGGGACCCACTTACGAGCAGTACTTC	CASKLAGPTYEQYF
NA	TRBJ1-4	TRBV7-9	NA	TGTGCCAGCAGCTTAGCGTCGGGGGTAGAAAAACTGTTTTTT	CASSLASGVEKLFF
NA	TRBJ2-3	TRBV5-6	NA	TGTGCCAGCAGCTTGGTCCTCAGAACAGATACGCAGTATTTT	CASSLVLRTDTQYF
once	TRBJ2-1	TRBV6-1	TRBD1	TGTGCCAGCAGTGAAGAGTTCCTACCCGGGACAGGGAGCCATGAGCAGTTCTTC	CASSEEFLPGTGSHEQFF